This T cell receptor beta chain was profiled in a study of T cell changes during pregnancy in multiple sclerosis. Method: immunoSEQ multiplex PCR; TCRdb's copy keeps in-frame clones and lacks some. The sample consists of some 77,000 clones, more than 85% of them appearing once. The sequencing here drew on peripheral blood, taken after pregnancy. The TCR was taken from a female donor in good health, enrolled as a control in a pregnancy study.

The CDR3: CASSKDSYGYTF. CDR3 nucleotides: TGTGCCAGTAGTAAGGACAGCTATGGCTACACCTTC. The genes are TRBV19 and TRBJ1-2; possible D gene TRBD1, 6 bases. The CDR3 contains 12 residues. Trimming shortened V by 4 bases and J by 4 bases, and 7 bases separated the two germline ends. In germline, CDR1 is LNHDA, CDR2 SQIVND (reference sequence).